This TCR beta chain was identified in a study of Ad26.COV2.S vaccination and SARS-CoV-2 variants. Study information: The donor was enrolled in the Ad26.COV2.S arm of the COV1001 trial.

Whole-study results and caveats: After vaccination, reports described spike-specific CD8+ and CD4+ T cell responses as showing substantial breadth. The TCR-based breadth and depth measures might underestimate overall T cell responses.

To note about this clone: Its antigen is undetermined.

CDR3 size: 14 residues. V lost 5 bases to trimming and J lost 6 bases, with 14 bases between them. Germline values: CDR1 SEHNR, CDR2 FQNEAQ (reference sequence). This table comes from immunoSEQ multiplex PCR, and its TCRdb copy is limited to in-frame clones, with some not included. This repertoire shows more than 300,000 clones, around four fifths found once; its top ten account for roughly 2%. As to treatment: around 19 received Ad26.COV2.S at low or high dose, single or two shots; 5 received placebo; per-sample allocation not given. Repertoires come from day 63 after the first vaccine or placebo injection. Expression of Wuhan-strain SARS-CoV-2 spike came from the Ad26 vector that formed the vaccine.

This chain joins TRBV7-9 and TRBJ1-5, with a weak D call TRBD1 (6 bases). The sequence came from a person aged 18 to 59 who received the Ad26.COV2.S COVID-19 vaccine or a placebo. The sequencing used peripheral blood, collected in a trial of Ad26.COV2.S vaccine versus placebo. CDR3 protein: CASSDGNRAQPQHF. CDR3 nucleotides: TGTGCCAGCAGCGACGGGAACAGGGCTCAGCCCCAGCATTTT.